What follows are 17 T cell receptor beta chains derived from one specimen sequenced in a study of T-cell memory formation after mild COVID-19. MiXCR was run by TCRdb on the 5' RACE reads, yielding one entry per CDR3 protein. The data show about 210,000 distinct CDR3 sequences, around 30% seen once. The sample consisted of PBMCs or a T cell subset sorted from them (not recorded which). Receptor source: an adult woman who had mild COVID-19 (a few samples of this study predate the infection). Cell type and time point are not known.

This clonotype was seen a few times. V usage is TRBV11-2 and J usage is TRBJ1-3, with D unclear. Germline assignment: CDR1 SGHAT and CDR2 FQNNGV. The CDR3 is made up of 13 amino acids. The V end was cut by 5 bases, the J end by 0 bases, with 5 bases between. The DNA of the CDR3 is TGTGCCAGCAGCCCTGGCTCTGGAAACACCATATATTTT. Residues: CASSPGSGNTIYF.

This clonotype turned up a few times. This chain connects TRBV5-1 to TRBJ2-2; 10 bases agree with TRBD1. The V gene's germline CDR1 is SGHRS and CDR2 YFSETQ. The CDR3 contains 14 residues. Germline trimming cut 3 bases from V and 6 bases from J; bases unmatched to any gene: 2. Here the CDR3 reads CASSSDRGAGELFF. The CDR3 DNA sequence: TGCGCCAGCAGCTCGGACAGGGGGGCCGGGGAGCTGTTTTTT. Based on the CDR3 plus reference TRBV5-1 and TRBJ2-2, the full variable domain is KAGVTQTPRYLIKTRGQQVTLSCSPISGHRSVSWYQQTPGQGLQFLFEYFSETQRNKGNFPGRFSGRQFSNSRSEMNVSTLELGDSALYLCASSSDRGAGELFFGEGSRLTVL.

The chain joins TRBV6-5 to TRBJ2-7; maybe TRBD1 (6 bases). V was pared by 5 bases and J by 7 bases, with 18 bases between. Germline CDR1 MNHEY, CDR2 SVGAGI. The CDR3 runs to 14 residues. This CDR3 reads CASSQHRVPLEQYF. The CDR3 DNA reads TGTGCCAGCAGTCAACACAGGGTCCCCCTGGAGCAGTACTTC.

The chain is built from TRBV6-1 and TRBJ2-2, with D possibly being TRBD1 (6 bases). The CDR3 totals 18 residues. CDR1 MNHNS and CDR2 SASEGT come from the germline V gene. The ends were cut back, 0 bases at V and 0 bases at J, with 14 bases in the middle. This CDR3 reads CASSEALMGAANTGELFF. In DNA form, the CDR3 reads TGTGCCAGCAGTGAAGCGCTAATGGGGGCAGCGAACACCGGGGAGCTGTTTTTT.

This clonotype was seen a few times. V and J are TRBV24-1 and TRBJ2-1, with 9 bases lining up with TRBD2. The length of the CDR3 is 16 residues. Germline loops: CDR1 KGHDR, CDR2 SFDVKD. V was clipped by 0 bases and J by 3 bases; unmatched bases: 2. Here the CDR3 reads CATSDLTSGHYNEQFF. CDR3 nucleotides: TGTGCCACCAGTGATTTGACTAGCGGGCACTACAATGAGCAGTTCTTC.

The chain employs TRBV7-3 and TRBJ2-7, with 13 positions matching TRBD2. Germline V lookup: CDR1 SGHTA, CDR2 FQGTGA. The CDR3 totals 20 residues. V dropped 5 bases and J dropped 3; count of bases not matched to a gene: 19. In DNA form, the CDR3 reads TGTGCCAGCAGCATCACCAAATTACTAGCGGGAGGGCCCAGTATCTACGAGCAGTACTTC. As protein: CASSITKLLAGGPSIYEQYF.

This clonotype was picked up a small number of times. The gene calls are TRBV7-9 and TRBJ2-3, with D possibly matching TRBD2 (5 bases). The CDR3 spans 13 residues. V was trimmed by 2 bases and J by 6 bases, leaving 9 bases between them. Germline-derived CDR1 and CDR2 are SEHNR and FQNEAQ (reference sequence). The CDR3, as DNA: TGTGCCAGCAGCTTATTAGTAGCGGATACGCAGTATTTT. Its translation is CASSLLVADTQYF.

This chain links TRBV7-9 with TRBJ2-7; 8 positions match TRBD2. Trimming removed 4 bases from V and 5 bases from J; junction bases left unmatched: 13. There are 16 residues in the CDR3. The germline V gene has CDR1 SEHNR and CDR2 FQNEAQ (reference sequence). CDR3 DNA: TGTGCCAGCAGCTCCCCTTCAGCGGGAGATATGAACGAGCAGTACTTC. It codes for CASSSPSAGDMNEQYF.

This clonotype has just a few counts. The J gene is TRBJ2-1, the V gene TRBV4-1, with TRBD2 matching 8 bases. The CDR3 is 17 residues long. Germline values: CDR1 MGHRA, CDR2 YSYEKL. Unmatched junction bases numbered 8, after V lost 0 bases and J lost 4 bases. CDR3 nucleotides: TGCGCCAGCAGCCAAGATGATATCGGGGGGGGATACAATGAGCAGTTCTTC. Amino acids: CASSQDDIGGGYNEQFF.

This clonotype was seen only a few times. The genes are TRBV12-3 or TRBV12-4 and TRBJ1-5; D is ambiguous. Trimming pared 3 bases from V and 5 bases from J, leaving 11 bases between. The CDR3 extends over 14 amino acids. CDR3 bases: TGTGCCAGCAGTTTGGGCGGTCGTCATCAGCCCCAGCATTTT. This encodes CASSLGGRHQPQHF.

J is TRBJ2-5 and V is TRBV9; no reliable D call. Germline V gene data show CDR1 as SGDLS and CDR2 as YYNGEE. V was cut by 0 bases and J by 2 bases, with 11 bases left in between. There are 15 residues in the CDR3. DNA of the CDR3: TGTGCCAGCAGCGTAGAAGAACAGCGACAAGAGACCCAGTACTTC. It specifies CASSVEEQRQETQYF. Variable domain in full (rest from reference TRBV9 and TRBJ2-5): DSGVTQTPKHLITATGQRVTLRCSPRSGDLSVYWYQQSLDQGLQFLIQYYNGEERAKGNILERFSAQQFPDLHSELNLSSLELGDSALYFCASSVEEQRQETQYFGPGTRLLVL.

This clonotype was counted a few times. The chain links TRBV12-3 or TRBV12-4 to TRBJ2-5; the D is unclear. The CDR3 is 13 amino acids. V lost 3 bases and J 0 bases, leaving 5 bases between the germline ends. The CDR3 coding sequence is TGTGCCAGCAGTTTTGGGGACCAAGAGACCCAGTACTTC. Protein product: CASSFGDQETQYF.

V usage is TRBV7-2 and J usage is TRBJ2-7; the match to TRBD2 covers 11 bases. This CDR3 has 16 residues. Germline V CDR1 and CDR2: SGHTA, FQGNSA. With V trimmed by 4 bases and J by 3 bases, 8 bases remained unmatched. CDR3 region: CASSSHSTSGIYEQYF. CDR3 bases: TGTGCCAGCAGCTCCCACTCGACTAGCGGGATCTACGAGCAGTACTTC.

This sequence joins TRBV3-1 and TRBJ2-5, with 7 positions matching TRBD2. V shed 6 bases, J shed 0 bases, and the junction held 10 bases outside the gene matches. The germline CDR1 and CDR2 sequences are LGHDT and YNNKEL (reference sequence). This CDR3 is built from 16 residues. This CDR3 reads CASSSLAASYQETQYF. DNA of the CDR3: TGTGCCAGCAGTTCTCTAGCGGCTTCGTACCAAGAGACCCAGTACTTC.

This clonotype turned up a few times. This chain links TRBV6-5 with TRBJ1-6, with no clear D. Between the trimmed V and J ends, which lost 7 bases and 12 bases, there was a span of 16 bases. The CDR3 extends over 13 amino acids. Germline V CDR1 and CDR2: MNHEY, SVGAGI. The CDR3 DNA reads as TGTGCCAGCAACCCCTTCCCGGGCGGACCCCTCCACTTT. Translation gives CASNPFPGGPLHF.

This clonotype was seen a few times. The V call is TRBV20-1, the J call TRBJ1-1, with D perhaps TRBD1 (5 bases). In germline, CDR1 is DFQATT, CDR2 SNEGSKA (reference sequence). This CDR3 has 17 residues. V shed 5 bases and J shed 0 bases, with 22 bases lying between them. CDR3 residues: CSASALQGGKMNTEAFF. As DNA, the CDR3 is TGCAGTGCTTCCGCCCTGCAGGGTGGAAAGATGAACACTGAAGCTTTCTTT.

The chain carries TRBV25-1 and TRBJ1-1, with D unresolved. The CDR3 sequence is 15 residues long. Per germline, CDR1 MGHDK and CDR2 SYGVNS. V lost 1 base and J 0 bases, leaving 9 bases between the germline ends. The CDR3 DNA follows: TGTGCCAGCAGTGAATGGAGCGTATTGAACACTGAAGCTTTCTTT. Its protein product is CASSEWSVLNTEAFF.